The TCR beta chain under discussion was sequenced for a study of blood T cell repertoires in COVID-19. Study details: In each case, the material was cDNA or gDNA derived from T cells, B-cell-depleted T cells, or PBMCs.

The ends lost 4 bases at V and 5 bases at J; junction bases unmatched: 6. CDR1 MNHEY and CDR2 SMNVEV come from the germline V gene (reference sequence). The CDR3 loop spans 15 amino acids. Authors' analysis steps: Amplifying reference gene primers gave estimates of nucleated cell counts. Method: immunoSEQ multiplex PCR; TCRdb's copy keeps in-frame clones and lacks some. V and J calls plus clone size are reproduced from that table; the DNA served to infer D and trimming. This sample carries under 400,000 clones, nearly 90% of them seen once, and the ten largest clones take around 7%. The rearrangement links TRBV27 to TRBJ2-7, with 12 nucleotides matching TRBD1. The sequence was obtained from a man between 18 and 35 years old with active or convalescent COVID-19. Specimen: peripheral blood. The CDR3 region is CASSSRGQGANEQYF. CDR3 coding DNA: TGTGCCAGCAGTTCAAGGGGACAGGGGGCTAACGAGCAGTACTTC.